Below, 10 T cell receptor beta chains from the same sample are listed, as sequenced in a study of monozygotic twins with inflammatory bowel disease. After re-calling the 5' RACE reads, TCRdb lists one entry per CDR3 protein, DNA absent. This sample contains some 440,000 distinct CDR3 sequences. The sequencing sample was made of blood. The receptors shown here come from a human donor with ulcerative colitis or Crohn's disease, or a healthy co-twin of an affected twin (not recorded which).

The CDR3 loop is CASSETGNYGYTF. The J gene is TRBJ1-2, the V gene TRBV7-2; TCRdb designates TRBD1, a call that cannot be tested without DNA. Germline CDR1 SGHTA, CDR2 FQGNSA. The CDR3 runs 13 residues.

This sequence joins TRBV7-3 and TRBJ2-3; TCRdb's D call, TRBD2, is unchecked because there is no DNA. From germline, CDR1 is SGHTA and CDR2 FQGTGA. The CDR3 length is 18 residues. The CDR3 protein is CASSLTPSGDSTTDTQYF.

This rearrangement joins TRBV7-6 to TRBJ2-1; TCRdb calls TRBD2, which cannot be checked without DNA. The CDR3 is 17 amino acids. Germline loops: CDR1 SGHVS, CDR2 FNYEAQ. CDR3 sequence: CASSLRLAANSGNEQFF.

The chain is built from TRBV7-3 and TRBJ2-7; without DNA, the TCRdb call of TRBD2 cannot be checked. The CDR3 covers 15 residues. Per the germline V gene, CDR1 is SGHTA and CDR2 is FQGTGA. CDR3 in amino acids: CASSPGAGDHYEQYF. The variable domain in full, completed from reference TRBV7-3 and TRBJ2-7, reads GAGVSQTPSNKVTEKGKYVELRCDPISGHTALYWYRQSLGQGPEFLIYFQGTGAADDSGLPNDRFFAVRPEGSVSTLKIQRTERGDSAVYLCASSPGAGDHYEQYFGPGTRLTVT.

This CDR3 reads CASSVDQAGTDTQYF. The genes are TRBV9 and TRBJ2-3; TCRdb gives TRBD2 as the D gene, but with no DNA this cannot be confirmed. CDR1 is SGDLS and CDR2 is YYNGEE in the germline V gene. This CDR3 is 15 amino acids long.

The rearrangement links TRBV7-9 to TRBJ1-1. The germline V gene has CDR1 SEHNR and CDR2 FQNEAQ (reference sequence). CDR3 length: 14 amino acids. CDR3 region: CASSLVAEDTEAFF. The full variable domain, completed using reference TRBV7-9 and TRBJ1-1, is DTGVSQNPRHKITKRGQNVTFRCDPISEHNRLYWYRQTLGQGPEFLTYFQNEAQLEKSRLLSDRFSAERPKGSFSTLEIQRTEQGDSAMYLCASSLVAEDTEAFFGQGTRLTVV.

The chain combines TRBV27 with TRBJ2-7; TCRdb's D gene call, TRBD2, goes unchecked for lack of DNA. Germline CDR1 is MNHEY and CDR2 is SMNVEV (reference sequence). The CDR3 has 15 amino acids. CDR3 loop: CASSAGLLQRDEQYF.

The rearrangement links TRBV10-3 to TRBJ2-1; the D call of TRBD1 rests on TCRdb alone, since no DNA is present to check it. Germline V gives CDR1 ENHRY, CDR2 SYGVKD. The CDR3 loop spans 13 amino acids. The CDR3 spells CAIGTGGNNEQFF.

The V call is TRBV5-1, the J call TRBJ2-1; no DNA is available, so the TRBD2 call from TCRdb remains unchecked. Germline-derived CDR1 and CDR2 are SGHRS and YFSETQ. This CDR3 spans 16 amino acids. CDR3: CASSSAPTSGANEQFF.

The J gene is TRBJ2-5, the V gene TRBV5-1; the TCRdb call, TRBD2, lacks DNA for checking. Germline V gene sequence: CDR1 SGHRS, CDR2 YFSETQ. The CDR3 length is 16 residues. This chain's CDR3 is CASSLGVAGETETQYF.